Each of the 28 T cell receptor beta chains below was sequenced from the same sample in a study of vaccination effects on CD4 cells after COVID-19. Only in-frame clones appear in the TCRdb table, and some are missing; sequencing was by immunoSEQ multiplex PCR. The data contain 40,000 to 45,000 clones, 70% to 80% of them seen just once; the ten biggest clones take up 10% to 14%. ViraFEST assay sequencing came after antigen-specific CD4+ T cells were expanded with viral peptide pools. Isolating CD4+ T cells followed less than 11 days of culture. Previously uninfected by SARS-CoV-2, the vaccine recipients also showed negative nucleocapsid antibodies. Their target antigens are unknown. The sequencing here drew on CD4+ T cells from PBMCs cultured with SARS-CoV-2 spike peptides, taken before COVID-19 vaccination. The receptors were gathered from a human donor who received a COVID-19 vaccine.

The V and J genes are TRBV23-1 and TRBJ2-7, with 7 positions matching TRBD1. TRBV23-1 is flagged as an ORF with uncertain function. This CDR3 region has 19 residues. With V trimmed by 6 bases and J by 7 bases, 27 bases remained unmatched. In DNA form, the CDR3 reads TGCGCCAGCAGACACCCACCAACGGACAGGTGGGGATACTTTGGAGAGCAGTACGTC. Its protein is CASRHPPTDRWGYFGEQYV.

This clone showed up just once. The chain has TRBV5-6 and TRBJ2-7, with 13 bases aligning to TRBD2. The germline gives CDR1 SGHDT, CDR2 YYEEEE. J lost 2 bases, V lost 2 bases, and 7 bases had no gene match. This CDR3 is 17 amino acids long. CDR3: CASSFRTSGGSTYEQYV. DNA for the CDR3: TGTGCCAGCAGCTTTCGGACTAGCGGGGGCTCCACCTACGAGCAGTACGTC.

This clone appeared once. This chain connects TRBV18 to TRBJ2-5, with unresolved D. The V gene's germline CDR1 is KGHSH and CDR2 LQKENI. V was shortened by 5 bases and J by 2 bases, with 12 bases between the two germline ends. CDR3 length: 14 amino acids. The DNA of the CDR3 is TGTGCCAGCTCATCGAACCTGGGGCAAGAGACCCAGTACTTC. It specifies CASSSNLGQETQYF.

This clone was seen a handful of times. In DNA form, the CDR3 reads TGTGCCAGTTTCCCTCCTGCAGGGCCCCCGGACGAGCAGTACGTC. Its translation is CASFPPAGPPDEQYV. The rearrangement links TRBV19 to TRBJ2-7; possibly TRBD1 for D (5 bases). The V gene lost 8 bases and the J gene lost 5 bases, with 22 bases spanning the gap. This CDR3 has 15 residues. CDR1 and CDR2 (germline): LNHDA, SQIVND (reference sequence).

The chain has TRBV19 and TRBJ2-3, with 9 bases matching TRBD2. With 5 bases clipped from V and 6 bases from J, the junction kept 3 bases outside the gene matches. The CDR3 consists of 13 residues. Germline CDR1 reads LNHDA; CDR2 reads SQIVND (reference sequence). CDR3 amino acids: CASSAGGLDTQYF. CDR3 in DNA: TGTGCCAGTAGTGCGGGGGGGCTTGATACGCAGTATTTT.

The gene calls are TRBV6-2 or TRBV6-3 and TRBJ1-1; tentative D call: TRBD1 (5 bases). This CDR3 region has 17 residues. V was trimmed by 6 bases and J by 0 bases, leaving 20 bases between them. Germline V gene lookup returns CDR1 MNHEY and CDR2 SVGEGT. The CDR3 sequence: CASSNGRLGGLNTEAFF. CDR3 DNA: TGTGCCAGCAGCAACGGGAGACTCGGGGGATTGAACACTGAAGCTTTCTTT.

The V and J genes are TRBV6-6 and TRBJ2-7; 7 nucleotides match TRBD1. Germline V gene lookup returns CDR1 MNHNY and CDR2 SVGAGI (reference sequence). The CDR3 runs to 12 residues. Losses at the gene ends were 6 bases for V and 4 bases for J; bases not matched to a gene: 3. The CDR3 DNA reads TGTGCCAGCAGCCAGACAGGGTACGAGCAGTACGTC. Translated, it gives CASSQTGYEQYV.

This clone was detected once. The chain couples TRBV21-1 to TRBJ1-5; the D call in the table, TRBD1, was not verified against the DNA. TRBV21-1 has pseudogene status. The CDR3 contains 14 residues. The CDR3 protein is CASKEGQALQPQHF. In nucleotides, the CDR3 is TGTGCCAGCAAGGAAGGACAGGCCCTTCAGCCCCAGCATTTT.

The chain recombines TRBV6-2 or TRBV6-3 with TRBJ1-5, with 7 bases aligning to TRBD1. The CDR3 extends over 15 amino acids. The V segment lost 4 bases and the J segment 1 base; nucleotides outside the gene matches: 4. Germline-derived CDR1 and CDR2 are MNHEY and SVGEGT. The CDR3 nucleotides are TGTGCCAGCAGTTTGAGGGGGCAGAGCAATCAGCCCCAGCATTTT. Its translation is CASSLRGQSNQPQHF.

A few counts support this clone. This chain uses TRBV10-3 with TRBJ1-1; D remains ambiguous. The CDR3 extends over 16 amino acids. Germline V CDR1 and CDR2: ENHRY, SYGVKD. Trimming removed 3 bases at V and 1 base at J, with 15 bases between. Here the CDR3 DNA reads TGTGCCATCAGTGACTCGGGTCTTCAGGCGAACACTGAAGCTTTCTTT. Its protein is CAISDSGLQANTEAFF.

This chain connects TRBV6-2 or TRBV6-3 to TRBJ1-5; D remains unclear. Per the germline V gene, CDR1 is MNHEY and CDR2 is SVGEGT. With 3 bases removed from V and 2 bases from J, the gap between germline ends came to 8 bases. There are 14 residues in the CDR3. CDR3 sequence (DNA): TGTGCCAGCAGTTATTCGAGCGGCAATCAGCCCCAGCATTTT. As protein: CASSYSSGNQPQHF.

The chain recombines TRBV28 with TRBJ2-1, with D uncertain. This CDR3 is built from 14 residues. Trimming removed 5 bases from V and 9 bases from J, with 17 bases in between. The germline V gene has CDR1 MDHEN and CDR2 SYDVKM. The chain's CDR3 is CASSPHVPSGEQFF. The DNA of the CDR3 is TGTGCCAGCAGTCCCCATGTCCCCTCAGGTGAGCAGTTCTTC. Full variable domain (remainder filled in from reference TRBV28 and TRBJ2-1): DVKVTQSSRYLVKRTGEKVFLECVQDMDHENMFWYRQDPGLGLRLIYFSYDVKMKEKGDIPEGYSVSREKKERFSLILESASTNQTSMYLCASSPHVPSGEQFFGPGTRLTVL.

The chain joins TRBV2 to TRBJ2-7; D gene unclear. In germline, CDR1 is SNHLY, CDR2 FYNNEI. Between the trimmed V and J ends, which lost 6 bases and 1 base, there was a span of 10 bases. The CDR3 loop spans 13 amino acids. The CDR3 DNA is TGTGCCAGCAGCCAACAGACTTCCTACGAGCAGTACGTC. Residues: CASSQQTSYEQYV.

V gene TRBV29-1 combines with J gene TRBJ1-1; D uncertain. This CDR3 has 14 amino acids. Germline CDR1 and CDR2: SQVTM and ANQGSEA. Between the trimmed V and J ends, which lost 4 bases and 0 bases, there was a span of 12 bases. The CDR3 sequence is CSVAKGDMNTEAFF. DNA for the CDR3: TGCAGCGTTGCTAAAGGAGACATGAACACTGAAGCTTTCTTT.

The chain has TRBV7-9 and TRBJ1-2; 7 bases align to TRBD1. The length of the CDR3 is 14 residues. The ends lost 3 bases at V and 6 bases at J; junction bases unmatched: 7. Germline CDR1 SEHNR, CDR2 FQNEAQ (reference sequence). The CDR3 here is CASSFLGTANGYTF. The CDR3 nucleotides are TGTGCCAGCAGCTTCCTCGGGACAGCGAATGGCTACACCTTC. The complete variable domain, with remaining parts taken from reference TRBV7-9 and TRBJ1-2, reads DTGVSQNPRHKITKRGQNVTFRCDPISEHNRLYWYRQTLGQGPEFLTYFQNEAQLEKSRLLSDRFSAERPKGSFSTLEIQRTEQGDSAMYLCASSFLGTANGYTFGSGTRLTVV.

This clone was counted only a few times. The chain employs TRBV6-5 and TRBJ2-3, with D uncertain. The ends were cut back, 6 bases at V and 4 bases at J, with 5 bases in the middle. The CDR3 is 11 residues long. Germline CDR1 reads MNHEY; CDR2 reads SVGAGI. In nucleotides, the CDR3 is TGTGCCAGCAGACGTGCAGATACGCAGTATTTT. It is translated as CASRRADTQYF.

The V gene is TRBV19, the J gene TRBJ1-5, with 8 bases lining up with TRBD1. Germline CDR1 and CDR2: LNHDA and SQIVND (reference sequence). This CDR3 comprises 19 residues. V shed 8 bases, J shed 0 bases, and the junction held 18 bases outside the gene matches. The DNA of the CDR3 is TGTGCCAGTGGCCAGGGTCCAGGACAGGGAATATATAGCAATCAGCCCCAGCATTTT. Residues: CASGQGPGQGIYSNQPQHF. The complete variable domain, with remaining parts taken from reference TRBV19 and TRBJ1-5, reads DGGITQSPKYLFRKEGQNVTLSCEQNLNHDAMYWYRQDPGQGLRLIYYSQIVNDFQKGDIAEGYSVSREKKESFPLTVTSAQKNPTAFYLCASGQGPGQGIYSNQPQHFGDGTRLSIL.

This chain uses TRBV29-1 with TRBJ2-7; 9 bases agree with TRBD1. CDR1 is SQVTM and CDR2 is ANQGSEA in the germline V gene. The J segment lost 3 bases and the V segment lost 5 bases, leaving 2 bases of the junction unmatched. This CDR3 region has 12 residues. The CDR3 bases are TGCAGCGTTACAGGGGGCGACTACGAGCAGTACGTC. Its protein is CSVTGGDYEQYV.

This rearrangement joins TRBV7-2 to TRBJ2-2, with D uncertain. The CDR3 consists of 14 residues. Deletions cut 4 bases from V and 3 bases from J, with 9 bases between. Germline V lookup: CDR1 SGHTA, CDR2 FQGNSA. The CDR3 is CASSSLPDTGELFF. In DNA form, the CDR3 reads TGTGCCAGCAGCTCCCTCCCAGACACCGGGGAGCTGTTTTTT. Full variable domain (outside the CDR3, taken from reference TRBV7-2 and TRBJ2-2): GAGVSQSPSNKVTEKGKDVELRCDPISGHTALYWYRQSLGQGLEFLIYFQGNSAPDKSGLPSDRFSAERTGGSVSTLTIQRTQQEDSAVYLCASSSLPDTGELFFGEGSRLTVL.

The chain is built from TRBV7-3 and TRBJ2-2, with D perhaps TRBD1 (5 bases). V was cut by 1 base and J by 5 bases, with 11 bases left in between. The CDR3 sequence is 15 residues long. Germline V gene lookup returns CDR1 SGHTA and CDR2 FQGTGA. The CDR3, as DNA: TGTGCCAGCAGCTTAAAAGGGGTGAGAACCGGGGAGCTGTTTTTT. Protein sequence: CASSLKGVRTGELFF.

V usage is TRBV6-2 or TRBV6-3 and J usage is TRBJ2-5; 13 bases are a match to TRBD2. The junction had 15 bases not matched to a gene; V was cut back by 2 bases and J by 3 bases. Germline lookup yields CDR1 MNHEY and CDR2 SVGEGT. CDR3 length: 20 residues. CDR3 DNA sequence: TGTGCCAGCAGTTACCCCGAAACCCGACTAGCGGGGGGCCCAAAAGAGACCCAGTACTTC. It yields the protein CASSYPETRLAGGPKETQYF.

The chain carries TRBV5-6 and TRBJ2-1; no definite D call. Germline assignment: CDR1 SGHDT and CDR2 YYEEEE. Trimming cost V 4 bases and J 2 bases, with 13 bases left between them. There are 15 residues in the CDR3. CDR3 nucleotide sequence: TGTGCCAGCAGCCGGACCCGGTGGGCCTACAATGAGCAGTTCTTC. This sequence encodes CASSRTRWAYNEQFF.

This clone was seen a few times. The CDR3 protein is CASGLEVGQGVWQPQHF. For the CDR3, the DNA is TGTGCTAGTGGTTTGGAGGTCGGACAGGGGGTTTGGCAGCCCCAGCATTTT. The chain combines TRBV12-5 with TRBJ1-5, with 10 bases matching TRBD1. The CDR3 sequence is 17 residues long. Germline V CDR1 and CDR2: LGHNT, FRNRAP. The trim removed 1 base at V and 7 bases at J, leaving 10 bases unmatched.

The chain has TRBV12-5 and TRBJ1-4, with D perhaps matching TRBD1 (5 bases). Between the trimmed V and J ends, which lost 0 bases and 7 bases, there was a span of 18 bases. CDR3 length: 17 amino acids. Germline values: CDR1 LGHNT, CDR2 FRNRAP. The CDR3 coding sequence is TGTGCTAGTGGTTTGGTACTAGGGGCAAGGGAGGCTGAAAAACTGTTTTTT. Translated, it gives CASGLVLGAREAEKLFF.

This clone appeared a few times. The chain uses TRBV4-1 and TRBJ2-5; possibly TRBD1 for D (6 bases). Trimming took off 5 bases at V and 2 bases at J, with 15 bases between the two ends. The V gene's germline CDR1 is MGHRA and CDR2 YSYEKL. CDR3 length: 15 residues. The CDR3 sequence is CASSDRPTGQETQYF. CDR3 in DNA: TGCGCCAGCAGCGACCGACCGACAGGACAAGAGACCCAGTACTTC.

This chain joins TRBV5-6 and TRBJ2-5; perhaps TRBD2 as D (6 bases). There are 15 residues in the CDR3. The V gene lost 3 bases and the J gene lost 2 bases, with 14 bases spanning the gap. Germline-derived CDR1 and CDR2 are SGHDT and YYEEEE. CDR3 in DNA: TGTGCCAGCAGCTACACCGGGACTTCTCAAGAGACCCAGTACTTC. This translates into CASSYTGTSQETQYF.

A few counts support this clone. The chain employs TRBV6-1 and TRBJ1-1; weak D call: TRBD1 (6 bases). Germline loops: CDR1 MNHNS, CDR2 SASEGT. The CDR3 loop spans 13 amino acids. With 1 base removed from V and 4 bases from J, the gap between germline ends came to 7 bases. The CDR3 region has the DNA TGTGCCAGCAGTGAAGGGGGGCGCACTGAAGCTTTCTTT. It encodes CASSEGGRTEAFF.

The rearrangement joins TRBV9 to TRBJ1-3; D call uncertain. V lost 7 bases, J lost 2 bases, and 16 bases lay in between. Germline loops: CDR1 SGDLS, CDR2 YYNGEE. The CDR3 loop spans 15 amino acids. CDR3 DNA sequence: TGTGCCAGCGCCTCCGGTGAGAGAACTGGAAACACCATATATTTT. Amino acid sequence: CASASGERTGNTIYF. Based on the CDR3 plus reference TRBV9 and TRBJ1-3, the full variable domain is DSGVTQTPKHLITATGQRVTLRCSPRSGDLSVYWYQQSLDQGLQFLIQYYNGEERAKGNILERFSAQQFPDLHSELNLSSLELGDSALYFCASASGERTGNTIYFGEGSWLTVV.